This entry is about one T cell receptor (beta chain). The data were taken from a study of blood T cell repertoires in COVID-19. Seattle's enrolled individuals joined amid active infection and were then monitored longitudinally. The data were produced by immunoSEQ multiplex PCR, yet TCRdb's version contains in-frame clones alone and is incomplete. The sample includes 300,000 to 450,000 clones, roughly nine tenths of them seen just once. With V trimmed by 7 bases and J by 1 base, 10 bases remained unmatched. The CDR3 runs to 16 residues. The germline V gene has CDR1 LNHDA and CDR2 SQIVND (reference sequence).

Sample: peripheral blood. The V call is TRBV19, the J call TRBJ1-5; 7 bases are shared with TRBD1. The sequence came from a woman aged 55-69 years with COVID-19, enrolled during active disease. The CDR3 protein is CASKGAWAGSNQPQHF. The CDR3 DNA follows: TGTGCCAGTAAGGGGGCCTGGGCGGGGAGCAATCAGCCCCAGCATTTT.